Shown below are 19 T cell receptor beta chains from a single sample sequenced in a study of T cell responses to AZD1222 COVID-19 vaccine listed by TCRdb under 2021. Reading the label with the study, this specimen's time point is: baseline before first vaccination. Libraries were prepared through the immunoSEQ multiplex PCR assay. Held by TCRdb, this immuneACCESS table contains in-frame sequences only and omits some clones. Under half of the omission traces to an unresolved V gene where checked; the cause of the rest is unknown. Present in this sample are just over 150,000 clones, about nine tenths of which were seen just once. The ten largest make up about 1.7% of the sample. Material: peripheral blood, obtained on day 0 of AZD1222 vaccination. The receptors here all came from an adult in good health.

This chain uses TRBV7-2 with TRBJ2-3; D not resolved. CDR1 and CDR2 from the germline V gene are SGHTA and FQGNSA. Trimming stripped 2 bases from V and 2 bases from J, with 14 bases between. This CDR3 is 16 amino acids long. The CDR3 loop reads CASSLNFGSFTDTQYF. The CDR3 DNA is TGTGCCAGCAGCTTAAACTTTGGCAGCTTCACAGATACGCAGTATTTT.

The rearrangement joins TRBV5-5 to TRBJ1-2, with D maybe TRBD1 (5 bases). Germline CDR1 and CDR2: SGHKS and YYEKEE (reference sequence). The V end lost 1 base, the J end lost 4 bases, and 11 bases lay between the germline ends. CDR3 length: 14 residues. CDR3 DNA sequence: TGTGCCAGCAGCTTGTGGGGGATCGGCTATGGCTACACCTTC. It codes for CASSLWGIGYGYTF.

The chain recombines TRBV28 with TRBJ1-2, with D unclear. The CDR3 sequence is 15 residues long. The V end lost 3 bases, the J end lost 4 bases, and 15 bases lay between the germline ends. In germline, CDR1 is MDHEN, CDR2 SYDVKM. Here the CDR3 DNA reads TGTGCCAGCAGTTTGTCCTCCAGAAGCATCTATGGCTACACCTTC. Translated: CASSLSSRSIYGYTF.

This chain connects TRBV12-3 or TRBV12-4 to TRBJ1-5; maybe TRBD1 (6 bases). The V gene lost 2 bases and the J gene lost 4 bases, with 6 bases spanning the gap. The CDR3 runs 13 residues. The CDR3 DNA reads TGTGCCAGCAGTTTAAGGGGGAATCAGCCCCAGCATTTT. Its protein is CASSLRGNQPQHF.

The chain recombines TRBV18 with TRBJ1-3; D may be TRBD1 (5 bases). The germline V gene encodes CDR1 KGHSH and CDR2 LQKENI. CDR3 size: 18 residues. Trimming pared 0 bases from V and 5 bases from J, leaving 20 bases between. Written as DNA, the CDR3 is TGTGCCAGCTCACCACCGGGTGTGGCGGGGGACCCCAGAAACACCATATATTTT. Encoded protein: CASSPPGVAGDPRNTIYF.

This chain uses TRBV19 with TRBJ1-1; D gene uncertain. CDR3 length: 15 residues. Germline V gene lookup returns CDR1 LNHDA and CDR2 SQIVND (reference sequence). V dropped 3 bases and J dropped 4 bases, with 15 bases sitting between them. The CDR3 loop is CASSIPNSAATEAFF. As DNA, the CDR3 is TGTGCCAGTAGTATTCCGAACAGCGCGGCCACTGAAGCTTTCTTT.

The gene calls are TRBV3-1 (or the pseudogene TRBV3-2) and TRBJ2-2, with 13 bases that match TRBD2. Germline CDR1 is LGHDT and CDR2 is YNNKEL (reference sequence). This CDR3 spans 17 amino acids. Trimming cost V 4 bases and J 5 bases; bases outside gene matches: 7. The CDR3 region is CASSPLAGGISTGELFF. In DNA, the CDR3 is TGTGCCAGCAGCCCACTAGCGGGAGGGATTTCGACCGGGGAGCTGTTTTTT.

The V gene is TRBV28, the J gene TRBJ2-2, with 8 nucleotides matching TRBD2. Trimming cost V 7 bases and J 1 base; bases outside gene matches: 5. Per the germline V gene, CDR1 is MDHEN and CDR2 is SYDVKM. The CDR3 runs 15 residues. CDR3 in amino acids: CASTVSGMNTGELFF. Written as DNA, the CDR3 is TGTGCCAGCACCGTTAGCGGGATGAACACCGGGGAGCTGTTTTTT.

The genes are TRBV7-8 and TRBJ1-2, with 7 bases fitting TRBD1. This CDR3 has 16 residues. Germline V CDR1 and CDR2: SGHVS, FQNEAQ. Trimming at V came to 0 bases and at J to 3 bases, leaving 7 bases not matched to a gene. The CDR3 loop reads CASSLARPGGDYGYTF. CDR3 in DNA: TGTGCCAGCAGCTTAGCGCGTCCAGGGGGAGACTATGGCTACACCTTC.

This clone showed up just once. V and J are TRBV28 and TRBJ1-1; perhaps TRBD1 as D (5 bases). The CDR3 spans 13 residues. The germline CDR1 and CDR2 sequences are MDHEN and SYDVKM. Between the trimmed V and J ends, which lost 11 bases and 0 bases, there was a span of 13 bases. CDR3 residues: CASRGQLNTEAFF. DNA of the CDR3: TGTGCCTCCCGAGGACAACTGAACACTGAAGCTTTCTTT.

In this sample, this clone turned up once. The chain links TRBV6-5 to TRBJ1-3; D gene uncertain. Germline V gene lookup returns CDR1 MNHEY and CDR2 SVGAGI. The CDR3 consists of 15 residues. The V gene lost 2 bases and the J gene lost 0 bases, with 8 bases spanning the gap. DNA of the CDR3: TGTGCCAGCAGTTACGGGCCCAACTCTGGAAACACCATATATTTT. Its protein is CASSYGPNSGNTIYF.

The chain has TRBV7-9 and TRBJ1-1; D gene uncertain. CDR3 length equals 13 residues. Trimming shortened V by 5 bases and J by 5 bases, and 12 bases separated the two germline ends. CDR1 and CDR2 (germline): SEHNR, FQNEAQ (reference sequence). The CDR3 region is CASSEIAGTEAFF. CDR3 nucleotides: TGTGCCAGCAGCGAAATCGCGGGGACTGAAGCTTTCTTT. The variable domain in full, completed from reference TRBV7-9 and TRBJ1-1, reads DTGVSQNPRHKITKRGQNVTFRCDPISEHNRLYWYRQTLGQGPEFLTYFQNEAQLEKSRLLSDRFSAERPKGSFSTLEIQRTEQGDSAMYLCASSEIAGTEAFFGQGTRLTVV.

The chain recombines TRBV19 with TRBJ1-2; D is unresolved. Trimming pared 3 bases from V and 2 bases from J, leaving 7 bases between. Germline loops: CDR1 LNHDA, CDR2 SQIVND (reference sequence). The CDR3 totals 13 residues. As DNA, the CDR3 is TGTGCCAGTAGTATCGCCGGGAACTATGGCTACACCTTC. Its protein product is CASSIAGNYGYTF. Together with reference TRBV19 and TRBJ1-2, the CDR3 gives the full variable domain: DGGITQSPKYLFRKEGQNVTLSCEQNLNHDAMYWYRQDPGQGLRLIYYSQIVNDFQKGDIAEGYSVSREKKESFPLTVTSAQKNPTAFYLCASSIAGNYGYTFGSGTRLTVV.

CDR3 loop: CASSLATEDEGGEQYF. CDR3 nucleotides: TGTGCCAGCAGCTTAGCGACAGAAGACGAGGGCGGCGAGCAGTACTTC. The chain is built from TRBV7-6 and TRBJ2-7; D could derive from TRBD1 or TRBD2 (5 bases each). The CDR3 length is 16 residues. Trimming pared 0 bases from V and 6 bases from J, leaving 18 bases between. Germline V gene sequence: CDR1 SGHVS, CDR2 FNYEAQ.

This clone was observed a handful of times. This rearrangement joins TRBV6-1 to TRBJ1-2; 10 bases line up with TRBD1. The CDR3 is 16 amino acids. The junction had 2 bases not matched to a gene; V was cut back by 0 bases and J by 1 base. In germline, CDR1 is MNHNS, CDR2 SASEGT. CDR3 in amino acids: CASSEATGGVNYGYTF. The CDR3 DNA follows: TGTGCCAGCAGTGAAGCGACAGGGGGCGTTAACTATGGCTACACCTTC.

The rearrangement uses TRBV29-1 and TRBJ1-1; D remains unclear. CDR3 size: 13 residues. Germline V CDR1 and CDR2: SQVTM, ANQGSEA. Trimming removed 4 bases at V and 3 bases at J, with 12 bases between. This CDR3 reads CSVAAVGDTEAFF. The DNA of the CDR3 is TGCAGCGTTGCGGCGGTCGGGGACACTGAAGCTTTCTTT.

The V call is TRBV28, the J call TRBJ1-2; D not certain. Germline CDR1 is MDHEN and CDR2 is SYDVKM. This CDR3 is 13 amino acids long. Trimming pared 6 bases from V and 6 bases from J, leaving 14 bases between. The DNA of the CDR3 is TGTGCCAGCAGCCCGGGCCAAGGAAATGGCTACACCTTC. Translated, it gives CASSPGQGNGYTF.

This clone was picked up one time. V is TRBV2 and J is TRBJ2-2, with D perhaps matching TRBD1 (6 bases). The V gene's germline CDR1 is SNHLY and CDR2 FYNNEI. Trimming took off 8 bases at V and 0 bases at J, with 13 bases between the two ends. The CDR3 spans 15 residues. The DNA of the CDR3 is TGTGCCAGCTACGGACAGAGGACGAACACCGGGGAGCTGTTTTTT. Translated, it gives CASYGQRTNTGELFF.

V gene TRBV2 combines with J gene TRBJ1-5, with 9 bases identical to TRBD1. The CDR3 sequence is 19 residues long. Per the germline V gene, CDR1 is SNHLY and CDR2 is FYNNEI. V was clipped by 5 bases and J by 0 bases; unmatched bases: 14. The CDR3 region is CASSHDPGTGKYSNQPQHF. The CDR3 DNA reads TGTGCCAGCAGTCATGACCCTGGGACAGGGAAATATAGCAATCAGCCCCAGCATTTT.